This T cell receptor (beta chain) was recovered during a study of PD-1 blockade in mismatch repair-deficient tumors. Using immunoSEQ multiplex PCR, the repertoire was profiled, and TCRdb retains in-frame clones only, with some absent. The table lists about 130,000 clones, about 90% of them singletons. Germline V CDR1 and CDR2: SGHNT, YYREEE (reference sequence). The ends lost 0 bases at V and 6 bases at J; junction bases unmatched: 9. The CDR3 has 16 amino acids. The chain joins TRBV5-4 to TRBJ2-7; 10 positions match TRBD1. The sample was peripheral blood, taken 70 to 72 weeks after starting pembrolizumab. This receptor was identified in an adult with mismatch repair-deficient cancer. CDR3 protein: CASSLGTGTGDSEQYF. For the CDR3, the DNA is TGTGCCAGCAGCTTGGGAACCGGGACAGGGGATTCCGAGCAGTACTTC.